The present T cell receptor (beta chain) was sequenced within a study of OX40 agonist ivuxolimab in advanced cancers. Study-wide context: The mean age was roughly 60 years, ranging from 23 to 79, with 65% to 90% of participants male. Study outcomes and limitations: At 0.1 to 3.0 mg/kg, clonal expansion of CD4+ and CD8+ blood T cells had occurred by week 6.

Worth noting for this clone: Its antigen is as yet unknown.

Using immunoSEQ multiplex PCR, the repertoire was profiled, and TCRdb retains in-frame clones only, with some absent. The sample shows tens of thousands of clones, just over 85% of them seen only once. Germline V gene lookup returns CDR1 SGHTA and CDR2 FQGNSA. V lost 5 bases and J lost 8; bases outside the gene matches: 5. This CDR3 spans 13 amino acids. The TCR sequence derives from an adult with an advanced solid tumor such as melanoma, head and neck, liver or kidney cancer. The sequencing here drew on CD4+ or CD8+ T cells sorted from blood, taken in a trial of the OX40 agonist ivuxolimab. V and J are TRBV7-2 and TRBJ1-2; TRBD1 matches 10 bases. The CDR3 DNA follows: TGTGCCAGCAGCCCGGACAGGGGGAGAGGCTACACCTTC. It translates to CASSPDRGRGYTF.